The present entry profiles one T cell receptor (beta chain) with its context. As yet, its antigen is unknown. This entry is derived from a study of T-cell reconstitution after alpha-beta-depleted transplantation in children. Study observations and caveats: In patients about two months after transplant, alpha-beta T cells reportedly arose from several hundred expanded graft clones.

Germline V CDR1 and CDR2: DFQATT, SNEGSKA (reference sequence). The CDR3 extends over 10 amino acids. TCRbeta library preparation incorporated unique molecular identifiers. In TCRdb, the PCR reads were re-called with MiXCR into one record per CDR3 protein. This repertoire shows fewer than 550,000 distinct CDR3 sequences, approximately 10% found once; its top ten account for roughly 15%. This chain joins TRBV20-1 and TRBJ2-1; 7 positions match TRBD2. Here the sequenced sample was PBMCs, mostly from graft donor cells, taken 180 days after TCRalphabeta/CD19-depleted stem cell transplant. This TCR was sampled from a female patient aged 2 to 10 who had a stem cell transplant for aplastic anemia, so the T cells may come from the graft donor. CDR3 region: CSEGRERQFF. In DNA, the CDR3 is TGCAGCGAAGGGAGGGAGAGGCAGTTCTTC.